This TCR beta chain was sequenced during a study of blood T cell repertoires in COVID-19. As for the study in general: There were acute and convalescent COVID-19 samples, and they came from the United States, Italy and Spain. Sources were T cells, B-cell-depleted T cells, or PBMCs; the material itself was cDNA or gDNA.

Under the authors' procedure: Estimates of nucleated cell counts were drawn from the amplification of reference gene primers. The data were produced by immunoSEQ multiplex PCR, yet TCRdb's version contains in-frame clones alone and is incomplete. From that table come the V and J calls and clone size; the DNA was used to work out D and trimming. Altogether about 170,000 clones are present, 80% to 90% being singletons, with the ten largest covering about 1.9%. Germline V gene sequence: CDR1 KGHSH, CDR2 LQKENI. V was trimmed by 4 bases and J by 0 bases, leaving 13 bases between them. The CDR3 is 16 residues long.

The sequence was collected from a woman over 75 with acute or convalescent COVID-19. The sequencing input was peripheral blood. The chain is built from TRBV18 and TRBJ1-3; D not certain. CDR3 DNA sequence: TGTGCCAGCTCACGTAACCGGGAGTTCTCTGGAAACACCATATATTTT. As protein: CASSRNREFSGNTIYF. Filled out from reference TRBV18 and TRBJ1-3, the complete variable domain reads NAGVMQNPRHLVRRRGQEARLRCSPMKGHSHVYWYRQLPEEGLKFMVYLQKENIIDESGMPKERFSAEFPKEGPSILRIQQVVRGDSAAYFCASSRNREFSGNTIYFGEGSWLTVV.